This record looks at one TCR beta chain sequence and its context. This specimen comes from a study of blood T cell repertoires in COVID-19. About the research overall: Samples taken during acute and convalescent COVID-19 were collected in the United States, Italy and Spain. T cells, B-cell-depleted T cells, or PBMCs provided the cDNA or gDNA that served as material.

How the authors handled the data: Cell counts per sample came from amplifying reference gene primers. Profiled with immunoSEQ multiplex PCR; TCRdb holds only in-frame clones, not every one. V and J calls plus clone size are reproduced from that table; the DNA served to infer D and trimming. Of 150,000 to 200,000 clones detected, approximately 88% appear once; the ten largest clones hold around 4.6%. The V and J ends lost 5 bases and 0 bases respectively, with 21 bases between them. From germline, CDR1 is SGHTA and CDR2 FQGTGA. The CDR3 runs 18 residues. The TCR originated in a human donor in a cohort sampled during active COVID-19. The chain employs TRBV7-3 and TRBJ2-3; no reliable D call. The sample comprised peripheral blood. The CDR3 region has the DNA TGTGCCAGCAGCCTTCGACCGACCTACCGAGCGAGCACAGATACGCAGTATTTT. This codes for CASSLRPTYRASTDTQYF.